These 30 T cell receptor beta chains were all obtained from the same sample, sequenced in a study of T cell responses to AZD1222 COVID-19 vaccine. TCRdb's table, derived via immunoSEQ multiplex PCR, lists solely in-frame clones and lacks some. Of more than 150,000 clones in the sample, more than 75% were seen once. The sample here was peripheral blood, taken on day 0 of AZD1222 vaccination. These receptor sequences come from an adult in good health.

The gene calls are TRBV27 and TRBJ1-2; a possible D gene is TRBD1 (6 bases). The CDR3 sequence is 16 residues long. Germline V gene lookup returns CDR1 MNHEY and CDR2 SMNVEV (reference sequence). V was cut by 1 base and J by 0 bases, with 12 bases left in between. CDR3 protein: CASSLWAQGANYGYTF. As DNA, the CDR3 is TGTGCCAGCAGTTTATGGGCACAGGGAGCTAACTATGGCTACACCTTC.

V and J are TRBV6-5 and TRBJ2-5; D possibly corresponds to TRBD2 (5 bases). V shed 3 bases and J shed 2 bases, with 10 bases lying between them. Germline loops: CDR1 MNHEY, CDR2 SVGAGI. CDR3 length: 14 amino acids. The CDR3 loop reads CASSYFREQETQYF. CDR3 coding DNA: TGTGCCAGCAGTTATTTCCGGGAACAAGAGACCCAGTACTTC.

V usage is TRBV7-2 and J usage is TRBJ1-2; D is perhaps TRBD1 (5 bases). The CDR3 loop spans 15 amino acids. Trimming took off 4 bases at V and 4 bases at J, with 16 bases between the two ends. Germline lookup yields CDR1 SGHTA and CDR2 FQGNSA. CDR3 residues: CASSSPPPGSYGYTF. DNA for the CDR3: TGTGCCAGCAGCTCCCCCCCTCCAGGGAGCTATGGCTACACCTTC. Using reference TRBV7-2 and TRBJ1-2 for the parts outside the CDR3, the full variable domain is GAGVSQSPSNKVTEKGKDVELRCDPISGHTALYWYRQSLGQGLEFLIYFQGNSAPDKSGLPSDRFSAERTGGSVSTLTIQRTQQEDSAVYLCASSSPPPGSYGYTFGSGTRLTVV.

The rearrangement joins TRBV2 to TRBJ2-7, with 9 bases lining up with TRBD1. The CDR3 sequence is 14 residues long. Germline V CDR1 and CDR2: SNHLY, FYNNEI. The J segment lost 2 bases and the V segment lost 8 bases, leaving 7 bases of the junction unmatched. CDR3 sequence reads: CASCWDRETYEQYF. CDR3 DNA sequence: TGTGCCAGCTGTTGGGACAGGGAGACCTACGAGCAGTACTTC.

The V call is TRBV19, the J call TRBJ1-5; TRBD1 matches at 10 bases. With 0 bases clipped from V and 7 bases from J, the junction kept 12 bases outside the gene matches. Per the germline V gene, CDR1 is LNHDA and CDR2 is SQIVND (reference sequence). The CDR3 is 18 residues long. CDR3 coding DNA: TGTGCCAGTAGTATAGAGGTCTTAGCCGGGACAGGGGCGCAGCCCCAGCATTTT. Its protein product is CASSIEVLAGTGAQPQHF.

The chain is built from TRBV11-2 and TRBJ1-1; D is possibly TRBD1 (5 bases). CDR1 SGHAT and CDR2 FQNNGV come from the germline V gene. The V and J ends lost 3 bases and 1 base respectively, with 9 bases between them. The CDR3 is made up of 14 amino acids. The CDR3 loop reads CASSFLGGNTEAFF. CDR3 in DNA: TGTGCCAGCAGCTTCCTCGGGGGGAACACTGAAGCTTTCTTT.

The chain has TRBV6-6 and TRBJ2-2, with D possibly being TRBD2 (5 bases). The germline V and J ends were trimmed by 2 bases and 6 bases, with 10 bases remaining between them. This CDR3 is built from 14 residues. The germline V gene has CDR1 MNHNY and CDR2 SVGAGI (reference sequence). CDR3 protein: CASSYLLGAGELFF. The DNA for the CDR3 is TGTGCCAGCAGTTACCTACTCGGGGCCGGGGAGCTGTTTTTT.

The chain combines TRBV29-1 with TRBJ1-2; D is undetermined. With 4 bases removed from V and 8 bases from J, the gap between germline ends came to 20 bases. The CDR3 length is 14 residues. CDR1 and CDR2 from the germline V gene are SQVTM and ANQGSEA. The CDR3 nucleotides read TGCAGCGTTGTCTCATCTCAAGGGTTTGGAGGCTACACCTTC. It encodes CSVVSSQGFGGYTF.

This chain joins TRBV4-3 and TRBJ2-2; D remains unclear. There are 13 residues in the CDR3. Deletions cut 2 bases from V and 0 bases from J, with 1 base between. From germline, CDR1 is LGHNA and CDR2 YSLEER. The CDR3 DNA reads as TGCGCCAGCAGCCAACCGAACACCGGGGAGCTGTTTTTT. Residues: CASSQPNTGELFF.

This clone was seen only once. The CDR3 loop is CASSHPGLAPHNEQFF. DNA for the CDR3: TGTGCCAGTAGCCATCCGGGACTAGCTCCGCACAATGAGCAGTTCTTC. The V and J genes are TRBV19 and TRBJ2-1; 9 bases are a match to TRBD2. CDR1 is LNHDA and CDR2 is SQIVND in the germline V gene (reference sequence). This CDR3 is built from 16 residues. The V gene end was trimmed by 6 bases and the J gene end by 5 bases; junction bases not matched to a gene: 11.

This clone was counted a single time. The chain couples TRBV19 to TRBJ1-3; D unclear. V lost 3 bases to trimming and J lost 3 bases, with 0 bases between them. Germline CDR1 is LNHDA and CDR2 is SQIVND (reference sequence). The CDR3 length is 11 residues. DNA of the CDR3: TGTGCCAGTAGTATTGGAAACACCATATATTTT. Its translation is CASSIGNTIYF.

CDR3 nucleotides: TGTGCCAGCGCAATGAGGGATTACTATGGCTACACCTTC. Protein sequence: CASAMRDYYGYTF. This chain uses TRBV6-5 with TRBJ1-2; D remains ambiguous. Germline assignment: CDR1 MNHEY and CDR2 SVGAGI. Trimming shortened V by 8 bases and J by 3 bases, and 13 bases separated the two germline ends. The CDR3 length is 13 residues.

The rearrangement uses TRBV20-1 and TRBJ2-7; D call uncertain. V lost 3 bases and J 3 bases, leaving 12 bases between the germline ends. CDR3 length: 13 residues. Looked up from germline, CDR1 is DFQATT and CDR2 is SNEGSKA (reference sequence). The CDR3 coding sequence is TGCAGTGCTAGTAGTCCATCCTACTACGAGCAGTACTTC. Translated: CSASSPSYYEQYF.

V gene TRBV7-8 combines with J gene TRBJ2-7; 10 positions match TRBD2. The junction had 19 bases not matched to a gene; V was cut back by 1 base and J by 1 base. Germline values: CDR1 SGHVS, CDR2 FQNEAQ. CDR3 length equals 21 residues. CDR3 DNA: TGTGCCAGCAGCTTAGGGGCCAGGGGGACAAGCGGGAGGGGGCCATCCTACGAGCAGTACTTC. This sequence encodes CASSLGARGTSGRGPSYEQYF.

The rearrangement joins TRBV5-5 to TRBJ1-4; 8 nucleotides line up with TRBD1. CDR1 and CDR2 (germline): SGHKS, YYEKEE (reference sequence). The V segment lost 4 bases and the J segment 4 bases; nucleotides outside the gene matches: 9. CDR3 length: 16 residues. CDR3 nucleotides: TGTGCCAGCAGCCCGACAGGGGACACCCTTAATGAAAAACTGTTTTTT. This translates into CASSPTGDTLNEKLFF.

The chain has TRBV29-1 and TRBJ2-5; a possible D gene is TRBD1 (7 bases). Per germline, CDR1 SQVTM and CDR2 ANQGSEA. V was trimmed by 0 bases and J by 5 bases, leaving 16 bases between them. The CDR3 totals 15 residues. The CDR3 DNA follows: TGCAGCGTTGAAGACGGAGGGGGCGCGGGTGAGACCCAGTACTTC. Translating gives CSVEDGGGAGETQYF.

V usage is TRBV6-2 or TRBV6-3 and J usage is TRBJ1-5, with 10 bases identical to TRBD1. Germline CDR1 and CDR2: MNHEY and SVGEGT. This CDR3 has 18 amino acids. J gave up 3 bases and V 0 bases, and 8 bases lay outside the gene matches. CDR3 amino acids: CASSYSTGTGVTNQPQHF. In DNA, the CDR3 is TGTGCCAGCAGTTACTCGACCGGGACAGGGGTTACCAATCAGCCCCAGCATTTT.

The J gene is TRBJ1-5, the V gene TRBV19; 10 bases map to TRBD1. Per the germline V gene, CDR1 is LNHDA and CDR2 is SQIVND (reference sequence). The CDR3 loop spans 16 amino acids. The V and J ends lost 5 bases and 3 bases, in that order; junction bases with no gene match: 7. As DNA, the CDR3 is TGTGCCAGTAGTCGTAGACAGGGGGCTGTCAATCAGCCCCAGCATTTT. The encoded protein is CASSRRQGAVNQPQHF.

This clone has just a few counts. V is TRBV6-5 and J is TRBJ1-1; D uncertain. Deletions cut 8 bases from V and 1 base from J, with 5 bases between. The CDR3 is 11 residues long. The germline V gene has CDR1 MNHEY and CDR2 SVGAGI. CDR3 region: CASGRNTEAFF. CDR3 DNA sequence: TGTGCCAGCGGCAGGAACACTGAAGCTTTCTTT.

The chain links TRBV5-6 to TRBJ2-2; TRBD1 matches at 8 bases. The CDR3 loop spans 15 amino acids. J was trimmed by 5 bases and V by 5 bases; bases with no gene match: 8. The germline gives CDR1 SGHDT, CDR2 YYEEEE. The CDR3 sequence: CASRPRGRSTGELFF. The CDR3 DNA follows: TGTGCCAGCAGGCCCAGGGGGCGAAGTACCGGGGAGCTGTTTTTT.

CDR3 DNA sequence: TGTGCCAGCAGCAGTGGGGTCCCTGAAGCTTTCTTT. Protein sequence: CASSSGVPEAFF. The V and J genes are TRBV6-5 and TRBJ1-1; D is unclear. V was shortened by 6 bases and J by 6 bases, with 11 bases between the two germline ends. Germline V gene lookup returns CDR1 MNHEY and CDR2 SVGAGI. This CDR3 is 12 amino acids long.

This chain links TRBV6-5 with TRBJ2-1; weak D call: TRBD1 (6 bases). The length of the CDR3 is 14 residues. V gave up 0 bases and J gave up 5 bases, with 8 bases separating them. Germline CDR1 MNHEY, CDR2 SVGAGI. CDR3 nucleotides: TGTGCCAGCAGTTACTCGGGGACAAACAATGAGCAGTTCTTC. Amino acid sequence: CASSYSGTNNEQFF.

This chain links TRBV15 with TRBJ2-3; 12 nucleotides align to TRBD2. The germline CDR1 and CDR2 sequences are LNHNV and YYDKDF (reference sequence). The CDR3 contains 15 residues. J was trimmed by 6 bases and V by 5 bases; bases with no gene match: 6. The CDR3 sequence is CATSASGGATDTQYF. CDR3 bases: TGTGCCACCAGCGCTAGCGGGGGGGCCACGGATACGCAGTATTTT. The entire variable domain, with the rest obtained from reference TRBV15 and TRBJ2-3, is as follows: DAMVIQNPRYQVTQFGKPVTLSCSQTLNHNVMYWYQQKSSQAPKLLFHYYDKDFNNEADTPDNFQSRRPNTSFCFLDIRSPGLGDTAMYLCATSASGGATDTQYFGPGTRLTVL.

DNA for the CDR3: TGTGCCAGCAGCGTAGGGGGTTGGGGCTACACCTTC. Its protein product is CASSVGGWGYTF. The rearrangement links TRBV9 to TRBJ1-2; D is undetermined. Trimming removed 0 bases from V and 8 bases from J, with 8 bases in between. Looked up from germline, CDR1 is SGDLS and CDR2 is YYNGEE. This CDR3 is 12 amino acids long.

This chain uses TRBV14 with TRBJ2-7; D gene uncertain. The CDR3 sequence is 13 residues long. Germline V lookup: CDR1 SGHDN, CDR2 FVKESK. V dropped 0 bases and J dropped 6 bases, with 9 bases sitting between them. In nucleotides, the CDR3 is TGTGCCAGCAGCCAAGAACGGATGACCGAGCAGTACTTC. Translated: CASSQERMTEQYF. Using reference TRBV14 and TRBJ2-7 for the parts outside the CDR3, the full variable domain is EAGVTQFPSHSVIEKGQTVTLRCDPISGHDNLYWYRRVMGKEIKFLLHFVKESKQDESGMPNNRFLAERTGGTYSTLKVQPAELEDSGVYFCASSQERMTEQYFGPGTRLTVT.

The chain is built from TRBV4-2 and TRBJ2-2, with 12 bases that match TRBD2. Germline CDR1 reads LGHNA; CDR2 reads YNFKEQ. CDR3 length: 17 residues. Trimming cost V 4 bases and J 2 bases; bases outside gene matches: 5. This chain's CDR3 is CASSLPSGRANTGELFF. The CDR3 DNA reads TGTGCCAGCAGCCTTCCTAGCGGGAGGGCCAACACCGGGGAGCTGTTTTTT.

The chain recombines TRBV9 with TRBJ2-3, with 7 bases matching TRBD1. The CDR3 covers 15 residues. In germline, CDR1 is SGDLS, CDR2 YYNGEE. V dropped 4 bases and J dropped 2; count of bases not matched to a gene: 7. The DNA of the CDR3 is TGTGCCAGCAGCCCGGGACAGCCCCACACAGATACGCAGTATTTT. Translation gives CASSPGQPHTDTQYF.

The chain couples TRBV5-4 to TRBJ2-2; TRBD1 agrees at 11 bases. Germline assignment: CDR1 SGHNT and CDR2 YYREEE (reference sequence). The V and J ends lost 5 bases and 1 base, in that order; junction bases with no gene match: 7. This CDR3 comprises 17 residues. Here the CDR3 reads CASRDGQGARNTGELFF. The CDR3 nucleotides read TGTGCCAGCAGGGACGGACAGGGGGCGCGGAACACCGGGGAGCTGTTTTTT.

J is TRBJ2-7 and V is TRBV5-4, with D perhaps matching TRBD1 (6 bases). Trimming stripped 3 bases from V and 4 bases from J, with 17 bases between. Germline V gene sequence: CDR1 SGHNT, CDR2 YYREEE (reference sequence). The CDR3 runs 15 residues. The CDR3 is CASSYASGQKYEQYF. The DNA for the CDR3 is TGTGCCAGCAGCTACGCATCGGGACAAAAATACGAGCAGTACTTC.

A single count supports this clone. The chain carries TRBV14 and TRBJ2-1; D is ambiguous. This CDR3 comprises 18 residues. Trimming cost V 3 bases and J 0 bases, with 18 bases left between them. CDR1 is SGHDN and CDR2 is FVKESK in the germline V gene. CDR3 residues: CASSHRGVAWDSYNEQFF. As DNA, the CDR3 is TGTGCCAGCAGCCACCGTGGGGTAGCCTGGGACTCCTACAATGAGCAGTTCTTC.